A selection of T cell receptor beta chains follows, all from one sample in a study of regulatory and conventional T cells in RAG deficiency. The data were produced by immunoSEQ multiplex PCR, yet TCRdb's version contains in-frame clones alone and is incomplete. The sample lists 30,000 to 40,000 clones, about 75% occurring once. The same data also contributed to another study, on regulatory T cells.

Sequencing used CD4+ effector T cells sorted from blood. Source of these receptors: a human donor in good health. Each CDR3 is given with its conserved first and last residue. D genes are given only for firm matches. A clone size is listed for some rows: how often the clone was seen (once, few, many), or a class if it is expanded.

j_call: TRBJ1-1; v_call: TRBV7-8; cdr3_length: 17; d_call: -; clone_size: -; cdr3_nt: TGTGCCAGCAGCCCCCATGAAGCTGGCGTTATGAACACTGAAGCTTTCTTT; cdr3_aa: CASSPHEAGVMNTEAFF
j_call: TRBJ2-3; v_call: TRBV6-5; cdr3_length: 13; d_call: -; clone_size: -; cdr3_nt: TGTGCCAGCAGTTACGGATCGTCAGATACGCAGTATTTT; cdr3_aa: CASSYGSSDTQYF
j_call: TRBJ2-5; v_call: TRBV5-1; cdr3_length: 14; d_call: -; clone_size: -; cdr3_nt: TGCGCCAGCAGCTTGGGCAGCCAGCAAGAGACCCAGTACTTC; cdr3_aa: CASSLGSQQETQYF
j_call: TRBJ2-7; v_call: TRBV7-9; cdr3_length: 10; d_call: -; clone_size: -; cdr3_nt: TGTGCCAGCAGCCGATCCGAGAGCTCGTTC; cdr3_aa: CASSRSESSF
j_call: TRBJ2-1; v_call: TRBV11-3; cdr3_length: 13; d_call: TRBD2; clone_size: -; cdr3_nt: TGTGCCAGCAGCTTCGGGACTAGCGGGGGGTTGTTCTTC; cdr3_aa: CASSFGTSGGLFF
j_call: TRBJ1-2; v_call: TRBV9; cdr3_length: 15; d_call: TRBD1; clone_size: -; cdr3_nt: TGTGCCAGCAGCGTACGGGACAGGGGGCGATATGGCTACACCTTC; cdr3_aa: CASSVRDRGRYGYTF
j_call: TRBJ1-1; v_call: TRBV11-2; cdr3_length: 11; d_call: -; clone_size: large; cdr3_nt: TGTGCCAGCAGCGCGTTCACTGAAGCTTTCTTT; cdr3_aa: CASSAFTEAFF
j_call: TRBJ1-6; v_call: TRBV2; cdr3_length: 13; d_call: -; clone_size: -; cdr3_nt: TGTGCCAGCAGTGACAGGCCCGATTCACCCCTCCACTTT; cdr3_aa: CASSDRPDSPLHF
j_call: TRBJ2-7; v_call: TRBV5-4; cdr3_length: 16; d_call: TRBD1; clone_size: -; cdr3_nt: TGTGCCAGCAGCGAGAAGAGCCGGACAGGGGATGTCGAGCAGTACTTC; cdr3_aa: CASSEKSRTGDVEQYF
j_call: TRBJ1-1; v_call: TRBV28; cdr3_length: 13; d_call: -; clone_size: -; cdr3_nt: TGTGCCAGCAGTGCTCGCTCGCGCGCTGAAGCTTTCTTT; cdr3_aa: CASSARSRAEAFF
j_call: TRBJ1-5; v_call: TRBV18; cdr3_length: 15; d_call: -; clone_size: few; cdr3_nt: TGTGCCAGCTCACCAGCGGGAAGGGGGGCTCAGCCCCAGCATTTT; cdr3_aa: CASSPAGRGAQPQHF
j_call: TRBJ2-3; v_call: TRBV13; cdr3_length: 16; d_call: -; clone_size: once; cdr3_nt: TGTGCCAGCAGCTCCCGACTAGGACCTGTCCCAGATACGCAGTATTTT; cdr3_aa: CASSSRLGPVPDTQYF
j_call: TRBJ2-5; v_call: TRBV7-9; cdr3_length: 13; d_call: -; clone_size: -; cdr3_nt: TGTGCCAGCAGCTTAACACAGCAAGAGACCCAGTACTTC; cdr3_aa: CASSLTQQETQYF
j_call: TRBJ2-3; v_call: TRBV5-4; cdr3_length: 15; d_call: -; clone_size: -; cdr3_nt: TGTGCCAGCAGCCAAGTCCGGGACCCCACAGATACGCAGTATTTT; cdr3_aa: CASSQVRDPTDTQYF
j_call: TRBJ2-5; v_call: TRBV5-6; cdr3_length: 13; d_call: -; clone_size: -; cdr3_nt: TGTGCCAGCAGCCGCGAGGTGGGAGAGACCCAGTACTTC; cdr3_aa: CASSREVGETQYF
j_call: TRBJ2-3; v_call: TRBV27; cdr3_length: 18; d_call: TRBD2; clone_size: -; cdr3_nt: TGTGCCAGCAGTTCCCCCGGGACTAGCGGGGGGGAGACAGATACGCAGTATTTT; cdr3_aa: CASSSPGTSGGETDTQYF
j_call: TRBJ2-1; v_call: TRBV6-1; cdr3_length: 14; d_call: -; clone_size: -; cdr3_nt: TGTGCCAGCGGGGGTTCGGGCTCCTACAATGAGCAGTTCTTC; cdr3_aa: CASGGSGSYNEQFF
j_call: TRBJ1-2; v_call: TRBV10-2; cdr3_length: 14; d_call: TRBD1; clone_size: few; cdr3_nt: TGCGCCAGCAGCCCCGGGACAGGGGTAGGGGGCTACACCTTC; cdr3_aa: CASSPGTGVGGYTF
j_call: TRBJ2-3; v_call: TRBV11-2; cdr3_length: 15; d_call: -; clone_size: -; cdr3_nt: TGTGCCAGCAGCTTAGATCACGGGGAAACAGATACGCAGTATTTT; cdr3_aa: CASSLDHGETDTQYF
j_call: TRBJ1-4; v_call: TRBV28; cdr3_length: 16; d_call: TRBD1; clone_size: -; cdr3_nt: TGTGCCAGCAGTTCGCAAGACAGGGGAGAGAATGAAAAACTGTTTTTT; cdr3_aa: CASSSQDRGENEKLFF
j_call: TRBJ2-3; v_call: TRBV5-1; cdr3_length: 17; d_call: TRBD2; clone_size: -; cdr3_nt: TGCGCCAGCAGCTTGGCCTCCAGCGGGGGGCGCACAGATACGCAGTATTTT; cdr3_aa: CASSLASSGGRTDTQYF
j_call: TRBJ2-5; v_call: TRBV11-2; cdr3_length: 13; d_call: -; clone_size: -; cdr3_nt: TGTGCCAGCAGCTTTGGGATGGGAGAGACCCAGTACTTC; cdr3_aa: CASSFGMGETQYF